This TCR beta chain appears in the sequencing data of a study of radiotherapy plus CTLA-4 blockade in lung cancer. On the study more broadly: Of the patients, about 20% showed objective responses and approximately 34% attained disease control.

Germline V lookup: CDR1 SGHNT, CDR2 YYREEE (reference sequence). V lost 4 bases and J 2 bases, leaving 18 bases between the germline ends. This CDR3 spans 16 amino acids. This clone was recorded a few times. Sequencing was performed with immunoSEQ multiplex PCR; in TCRdb, only in-frame clones are kept and a portion is missing. This sample yields roughly 45,000 clones, of which almost 65% are seen a single time; roughly 18% belongs to the top ten. The source was peripheral blood, collected from a patient treated with radiotherapy plus ipilimumab. The chain carries TRBV5-4 and TRBJ1-2, with D unresolved. The sequence was collected from a human donor with non-small cell lung cancer who had a partial response to radiotherapy plus ipilimumab. The CDR3 DNA reads as TGTGCCAGCAGCCGAGAAAGGACGGGGAAAAACTATGGCTACACCTTC. This encodes CASSRERTGKNYGYTF.